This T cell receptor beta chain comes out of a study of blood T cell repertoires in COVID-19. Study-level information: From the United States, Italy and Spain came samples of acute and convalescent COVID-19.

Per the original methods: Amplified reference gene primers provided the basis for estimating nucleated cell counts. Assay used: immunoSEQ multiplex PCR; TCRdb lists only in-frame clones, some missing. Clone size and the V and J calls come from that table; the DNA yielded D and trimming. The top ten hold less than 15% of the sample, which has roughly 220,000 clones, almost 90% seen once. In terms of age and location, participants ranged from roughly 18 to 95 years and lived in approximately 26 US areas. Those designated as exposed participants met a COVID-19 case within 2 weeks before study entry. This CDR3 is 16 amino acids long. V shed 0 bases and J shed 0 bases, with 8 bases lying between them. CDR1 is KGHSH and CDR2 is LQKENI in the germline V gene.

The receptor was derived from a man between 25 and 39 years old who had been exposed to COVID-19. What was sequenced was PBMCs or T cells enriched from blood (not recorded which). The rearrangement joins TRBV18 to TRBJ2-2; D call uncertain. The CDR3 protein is CASSPPAGPNTGELFF. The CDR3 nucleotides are TGTGCCAGCTCACCACCCGCTGGCCCGAACACCGGGGAGCTGTTTTTT.